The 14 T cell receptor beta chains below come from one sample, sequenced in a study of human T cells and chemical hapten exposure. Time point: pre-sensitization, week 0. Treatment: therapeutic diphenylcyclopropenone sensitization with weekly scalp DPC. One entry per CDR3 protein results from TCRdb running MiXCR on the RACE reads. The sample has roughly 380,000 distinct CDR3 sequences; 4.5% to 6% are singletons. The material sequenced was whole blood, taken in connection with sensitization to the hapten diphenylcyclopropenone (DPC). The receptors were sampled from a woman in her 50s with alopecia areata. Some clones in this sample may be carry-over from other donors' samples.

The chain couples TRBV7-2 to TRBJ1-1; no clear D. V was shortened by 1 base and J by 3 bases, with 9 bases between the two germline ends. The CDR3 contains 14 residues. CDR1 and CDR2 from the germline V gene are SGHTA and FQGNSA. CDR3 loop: CASSLDRLHTEAFF. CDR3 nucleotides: TGTGCCAGCAGCTTAGACAGACTTCACACTGAAGCTTTCTTT.

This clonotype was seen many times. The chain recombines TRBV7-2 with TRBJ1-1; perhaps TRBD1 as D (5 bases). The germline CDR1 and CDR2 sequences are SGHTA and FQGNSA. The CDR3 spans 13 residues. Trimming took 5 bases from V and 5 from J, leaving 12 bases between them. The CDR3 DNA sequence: TGTGCCAGCAGCCGCAGGGTGTGGACTGAAGCTTTCTTT. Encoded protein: CASSRRVWTEAFF.

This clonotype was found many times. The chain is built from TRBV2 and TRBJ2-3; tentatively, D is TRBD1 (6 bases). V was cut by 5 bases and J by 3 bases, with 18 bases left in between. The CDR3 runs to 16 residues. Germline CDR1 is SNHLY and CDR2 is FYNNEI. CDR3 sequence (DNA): TGTGCCAGCAGTTTTCCACAGGGTCAAGGGACAGATACGCAGTATTTT. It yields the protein CASSFPQGQGTDTQYF. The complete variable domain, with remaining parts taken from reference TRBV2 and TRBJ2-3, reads EPEVTQTPSHQVTQMGQEVILRCVPISNHLYFYWYRQILGQKVEFLVSFYNNEISEKSEIFDDQFSVERPDGSNFTLKIRSTKLEDSAMYFCASSFPQGQGTDTQYFGPGTRLTVL.

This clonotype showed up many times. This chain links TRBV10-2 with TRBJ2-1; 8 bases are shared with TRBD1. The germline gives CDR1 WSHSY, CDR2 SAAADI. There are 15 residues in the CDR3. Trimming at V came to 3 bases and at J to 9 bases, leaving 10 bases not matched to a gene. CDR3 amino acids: CASSERSGGAGEQFF. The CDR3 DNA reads TGCGCCAGCAGTGAAAGGTCAGGGGGCGCGGGTGAGCAGTTCTTC.

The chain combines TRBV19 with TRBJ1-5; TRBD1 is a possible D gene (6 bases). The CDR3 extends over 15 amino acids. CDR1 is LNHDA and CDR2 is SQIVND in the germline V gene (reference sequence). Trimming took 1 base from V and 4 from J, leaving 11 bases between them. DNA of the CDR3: TGTGCCAGTAGTATAGTGGAACAGGGTAATCAGCCCCAGCATTTT. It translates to CASSIVEQGNQPQHF. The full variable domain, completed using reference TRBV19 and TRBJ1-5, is DGGITQSPKYLFRKEGQNVTLSCEQNLNHDAMYWYRQDPGQGLRLIYYSQIVNDFQKGDIAEGYSVSREKKESFPLTVTSAQKNPTAFYLCASSIVEQGNQPQHFGDGTRLSIL.

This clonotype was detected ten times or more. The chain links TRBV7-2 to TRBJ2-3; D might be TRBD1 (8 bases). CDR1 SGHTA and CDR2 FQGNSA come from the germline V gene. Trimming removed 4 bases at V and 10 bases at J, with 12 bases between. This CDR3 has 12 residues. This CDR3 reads CASSWTGRAQYF. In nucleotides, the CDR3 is TGTGCCAGCAGCTGGACAGGGAGGGCGCAGTATTTT.

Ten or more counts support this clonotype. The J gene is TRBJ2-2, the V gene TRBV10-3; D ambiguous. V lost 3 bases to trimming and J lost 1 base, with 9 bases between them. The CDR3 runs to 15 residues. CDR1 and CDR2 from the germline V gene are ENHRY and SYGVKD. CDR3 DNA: TGTGCCATCAGTGATAGGCGACAGAACACCGGGGAGCTGTTTTTT. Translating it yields CAISDRRQNTGELFF.

CDR3 in amino acids: CASSLIRTGVVHTEAFF. CDR3 nucleotide sequence: TGTGCCAGCAGCCTAATACGGACAGGGGTGGTTCACACTGAAGCTTTCTTT. The rearrangement links TRBV2 to TRBJ1-1, with TRBD1 identical over 9 bases. J was trimmed by 3 bases and V by 6 bases; bases with no gene match: 14. The CDR3 has 17 residues. CDR1 and CDR2 from the germline V gene are SNHLY and FYNNEI.

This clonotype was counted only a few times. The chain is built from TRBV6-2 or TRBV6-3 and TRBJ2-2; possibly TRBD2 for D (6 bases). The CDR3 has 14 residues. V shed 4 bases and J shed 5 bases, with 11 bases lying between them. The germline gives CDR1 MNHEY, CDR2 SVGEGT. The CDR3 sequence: CASSLIGRTGELFF. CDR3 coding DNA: TGTGCCAGCAGTTTGATCGGGAGAACCGGGGAGCTGTTTTTT.

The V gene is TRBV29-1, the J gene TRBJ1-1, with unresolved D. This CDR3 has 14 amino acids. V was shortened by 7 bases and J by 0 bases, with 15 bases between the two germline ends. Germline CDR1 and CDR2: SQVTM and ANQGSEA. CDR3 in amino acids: CSARTASMNTEAFF. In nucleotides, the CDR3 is TGCAGCGCACGGACGGCGAGTATGAACACTGAAGCTTTCTTT.

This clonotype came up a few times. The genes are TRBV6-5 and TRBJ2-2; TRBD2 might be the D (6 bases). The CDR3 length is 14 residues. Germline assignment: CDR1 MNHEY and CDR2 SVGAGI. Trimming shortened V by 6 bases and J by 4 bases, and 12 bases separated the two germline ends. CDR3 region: CASRGGVGTGELFF. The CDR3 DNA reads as TGTGCCAGCAGAGGAGGGGTGGGCACCGGGGAGCTGTTTTTT.

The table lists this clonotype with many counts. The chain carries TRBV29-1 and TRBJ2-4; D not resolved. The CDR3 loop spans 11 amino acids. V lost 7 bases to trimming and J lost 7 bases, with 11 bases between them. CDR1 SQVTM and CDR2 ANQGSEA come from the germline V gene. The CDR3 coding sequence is TGCAGCGGAGGTTCCGGTAACATTCAGTACTTC. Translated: CSGGSGNIQYF. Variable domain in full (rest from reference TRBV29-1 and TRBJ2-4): SAVISQKPSRDICQRGTSLTIQCQVDSQVTMMFWYRQQPGQSLTLIATANQGSEATYESGFVIDKFPISRPNLTFSTLTVSNMSPEDSSIYLCSGGSGNIQYFGAGTRLSVL.

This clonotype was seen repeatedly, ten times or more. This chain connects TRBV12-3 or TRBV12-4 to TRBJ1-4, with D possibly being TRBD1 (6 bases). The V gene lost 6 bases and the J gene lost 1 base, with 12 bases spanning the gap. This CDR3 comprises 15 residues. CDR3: CASRKKTGTNEKLFF. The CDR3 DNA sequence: TGTGCCAGCAGGAAGAAGACAGGAACTAATGAAAAACTGTTTTTT.

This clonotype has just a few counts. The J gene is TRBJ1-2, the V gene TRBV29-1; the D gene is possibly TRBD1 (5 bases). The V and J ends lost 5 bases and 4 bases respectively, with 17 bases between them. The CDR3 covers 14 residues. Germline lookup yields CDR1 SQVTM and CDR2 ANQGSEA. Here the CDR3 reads CSVPDRGSSYGYTF. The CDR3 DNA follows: TGCAGCGTTCCGGATCGGGGCAGCAGCTATGGCTACACCTTC.